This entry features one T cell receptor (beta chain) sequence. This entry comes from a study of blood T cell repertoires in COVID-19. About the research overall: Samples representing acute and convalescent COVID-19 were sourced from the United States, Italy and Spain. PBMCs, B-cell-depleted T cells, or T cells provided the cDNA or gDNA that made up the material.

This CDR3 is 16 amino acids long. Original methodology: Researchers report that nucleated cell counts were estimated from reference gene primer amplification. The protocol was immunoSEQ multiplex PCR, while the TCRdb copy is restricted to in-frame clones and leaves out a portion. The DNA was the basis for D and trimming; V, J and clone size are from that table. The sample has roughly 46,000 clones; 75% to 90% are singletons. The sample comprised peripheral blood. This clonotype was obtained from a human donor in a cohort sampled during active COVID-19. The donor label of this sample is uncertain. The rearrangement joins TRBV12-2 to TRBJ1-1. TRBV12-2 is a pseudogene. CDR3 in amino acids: CASRSPSRDSNTEAFF. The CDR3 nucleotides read TGTGCAAGTCGCTCACCAAGCAGGGACTCGAACACTGAAGCTTTCTTT.